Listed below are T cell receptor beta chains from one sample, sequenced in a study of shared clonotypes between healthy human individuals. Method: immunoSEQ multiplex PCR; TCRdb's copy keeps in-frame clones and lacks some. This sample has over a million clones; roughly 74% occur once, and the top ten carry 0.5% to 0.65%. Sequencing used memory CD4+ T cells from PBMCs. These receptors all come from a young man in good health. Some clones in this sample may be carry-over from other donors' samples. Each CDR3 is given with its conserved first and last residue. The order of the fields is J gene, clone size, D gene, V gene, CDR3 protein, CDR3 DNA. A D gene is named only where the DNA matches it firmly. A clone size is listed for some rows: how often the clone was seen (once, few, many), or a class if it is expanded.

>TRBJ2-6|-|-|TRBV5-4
CASSPSVGPSGANVLTF
TGTGCCAGCAGCCCTTCCGTTGGACCCTCTGGGGCCAACGTCCTGACTTTC
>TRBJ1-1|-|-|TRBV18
CASSPEGGVAFF
TGTGCCAGCTCACCCGAGGGGGGGGTGGCTTTCTTT
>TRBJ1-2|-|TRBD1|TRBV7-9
CASSSSRQGANYGYTF
TGTGCCAGCAGCTCCAGTCGACAGGGGGCTAACTATGGCTACACCTTC
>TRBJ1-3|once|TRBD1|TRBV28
CASSRQGLSGNTIYF
TGTGCCAGCTCCCGACAGGGGCTGTCTGGAAACACCATATATTTT
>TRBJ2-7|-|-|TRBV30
CAWSGYEQYF
TGTGCCTGGAGCGGGTACGAGCAGTACTTC
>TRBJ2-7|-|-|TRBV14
CASSHAGTAVREQYF
TGTGCCAGCAGCCATGCCGGGACGGCTGTACGTGAGCAGTACTTC
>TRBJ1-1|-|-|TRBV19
CASELDANTEAFF
TGTGCCAGCGAATTGGACGCGAACACTGAAGCTTTCTTT
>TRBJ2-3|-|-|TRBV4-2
CASSQGEKSTDTQYF
TGTGCCAGCAGCCAAGGGGAAAAGAGCACAGATACGCAGTATTTT
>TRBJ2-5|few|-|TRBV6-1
CASSVVEETQYF
TGTGCCAGCAGTGTGGTCGAAGAGACCCAGTACTTC
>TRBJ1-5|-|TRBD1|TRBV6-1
CASSDAGTGYSNQPQHF
TGTGCCAGCAGTGATGCCGGGACAGGCTATAGCAATCAGCCCCAGCATTTT
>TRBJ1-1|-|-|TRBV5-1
CASSLALANTEAFF
TGCGCCAGCAGCTTGGCTTTGGCGAACACTGAAGCTTTCTTT
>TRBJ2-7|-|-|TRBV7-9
CASSLGTGSSYEQYF
TGTGCCAGCAGCTTAGGAACCGGGAGCTCCTACGAGCAGTACTTC
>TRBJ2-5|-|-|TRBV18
CASSPNRDTPGTQYF
TGTGCCAGCTCACCTAACCGGGACACTCCGGGGACCCAGTACTTC
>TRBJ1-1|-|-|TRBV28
CASSLSRQGSTEAFF
TGTGCCAGCAGTTTATCCCGTCAGGGTAGCACTGAAGCTTTCTTT
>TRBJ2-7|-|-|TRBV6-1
CASSEGGLKGKGKPYYEQYF
TGTGCCAGCAGTGAAGGGGGCCTAAAAGGTAAAGGGAAGCCCTACTACGAGCAGTACTTC
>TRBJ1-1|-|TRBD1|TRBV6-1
CASRQGFEAFF
TGTGCCAGCAGACAGGGGTTTGAAGCTTTCTTT
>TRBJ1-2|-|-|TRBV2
CASRITMVYGYTF
TGTGCCAGCAGGATAACAATGGTCTATGGCTACACCTTC
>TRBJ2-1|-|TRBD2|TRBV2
CASSELGTSGDEQFF
TGTGCCAGCAGTGAATTAGGGACTAGCGGCGATGAGCAGTTCTTC
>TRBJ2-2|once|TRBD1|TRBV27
CASRGTGATGELFF
TGTGCCAGCAGGGGGACAGGGGCCACCGGGGAGCTGTTTTTT
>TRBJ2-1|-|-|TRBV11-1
CASTVRNEQFF
TGTGCCAGCACCGTCCGGAATGAGCAGTTCTTC
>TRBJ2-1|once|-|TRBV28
CASSLSRLVPFF
TGTGCCAGCAGTTTATCCCGACTAGTGCCGTTCTTC
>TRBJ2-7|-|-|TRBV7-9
CASSFGLSPYEQYF
TGTGCCAGCAGCTTCGGACTGAGTCCCTACGAGCAGTACTTC
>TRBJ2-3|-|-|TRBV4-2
CASSQGDGSTDTQYF
TGTGCCAGCAGCCAAGGGGACGGGAGCACAGATACGCAGTATTTT
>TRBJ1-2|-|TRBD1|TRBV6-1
CASSDYLQGLGGYTF
TGTGCCAGCAGCGACTACTTACAGGGGCTTGGTGGCTACACCTTC
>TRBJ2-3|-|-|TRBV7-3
CASSLGVAPDTQYF
TGTGCCAGCAGCTTAGGGGTAGCTCCAGATACGCAGTATTTT
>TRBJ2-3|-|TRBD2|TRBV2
CASQPLGAGGTDTQYF
TGTGCCAGCCAACCATTAGGGGCGGGGGGCACAGATACGCAGTATTTT
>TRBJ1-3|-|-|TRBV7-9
CASSYGAGNTIYF
TGTGCCAGCAGTTACGGGGCTGGAAACACCATATATTTT
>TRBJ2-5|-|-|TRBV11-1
CASSYRVSREQETQYF
TGTGCCAGCAGCTACAGGGTTTCTCGGGAACAAGAGACCCAGTACTTC
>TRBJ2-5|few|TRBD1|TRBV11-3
CASSPGTGGWETQYF
TGTGCCAGCAGCCCCGGGACAGGGGGCTGGGAGACCCAGTACTTC
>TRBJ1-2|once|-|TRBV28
CASRVLNRNYGYTF
TGTGCCAGCAGGGTTTTGAACCGTAACTATGGCTACACCTTC
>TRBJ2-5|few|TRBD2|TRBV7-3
CASSTDREGKWETQYF
TGTGCCAGCAGCACAGACCGGGAGGGCAAGTGGGAGACCCAGTACTTC
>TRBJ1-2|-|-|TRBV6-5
CATLPDRSPNYGYTF
TGTGCCACCCTTCCTGACAGGTCGCCTAACTATGGCTACACCTTC
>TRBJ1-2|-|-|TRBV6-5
CASSYYKGRGRDYTF
TGTGCCAGCAGTTACTACAAGGGGCGGGGAAGGGACTACACCTTC
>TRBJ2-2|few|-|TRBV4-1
CASSLTGQGTGELFF
TGCGCCAGCAGTTTAACGGGCCAGGGGACCGGGGAGCTGTTTTTT
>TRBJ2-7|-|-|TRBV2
CASSGAGFEQYF
TGTGCCAGCAGTGGGGCAGGGTTCGAGCAGTACTTC
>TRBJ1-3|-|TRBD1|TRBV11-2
CASSLVRGLSGNTIYF
TGTGCCAGCAGCTTAGTCAGGGGGCTTTCTGGAAACACCATATATTTT
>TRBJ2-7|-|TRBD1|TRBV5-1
CASSNRGEYEQYF
TGCGCCAGCAGTAACAGGGGCGAATACGAGCAGTACTTC
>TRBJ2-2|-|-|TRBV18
CASSLSAPANTGELFF
TGTGCCAGCTCCCTCTCGGCCCCCGCGAACACCGGGGAGCTGTTTTTT
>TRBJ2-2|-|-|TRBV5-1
CASSLGLVDTGELFF
TGCGCCAGCAGCTTGGGACTAGTAGACACCGGGGAGCTGTTTTTT
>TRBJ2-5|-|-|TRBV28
CASSLYVVYQETQYF
TGTGCCAGCAGTTTATATGTGGTGTACCAAGAGACCCAGTACTTC
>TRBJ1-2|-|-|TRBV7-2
CASSLILYGYTF
TGTGCCAGCAGCTTAATTCTCTATGGCTACACCTTC
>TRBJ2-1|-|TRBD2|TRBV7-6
CASSLAGANEQFF
TGTGCCAGCTCTCTAGCGGGAGCCAATGAGCAGTTCTTC
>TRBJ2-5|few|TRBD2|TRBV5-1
CASSFGLAGETQYF
TGCGCCAGCAGCTTTGGACTAGCCGGTGAGACCCAGTACTTC